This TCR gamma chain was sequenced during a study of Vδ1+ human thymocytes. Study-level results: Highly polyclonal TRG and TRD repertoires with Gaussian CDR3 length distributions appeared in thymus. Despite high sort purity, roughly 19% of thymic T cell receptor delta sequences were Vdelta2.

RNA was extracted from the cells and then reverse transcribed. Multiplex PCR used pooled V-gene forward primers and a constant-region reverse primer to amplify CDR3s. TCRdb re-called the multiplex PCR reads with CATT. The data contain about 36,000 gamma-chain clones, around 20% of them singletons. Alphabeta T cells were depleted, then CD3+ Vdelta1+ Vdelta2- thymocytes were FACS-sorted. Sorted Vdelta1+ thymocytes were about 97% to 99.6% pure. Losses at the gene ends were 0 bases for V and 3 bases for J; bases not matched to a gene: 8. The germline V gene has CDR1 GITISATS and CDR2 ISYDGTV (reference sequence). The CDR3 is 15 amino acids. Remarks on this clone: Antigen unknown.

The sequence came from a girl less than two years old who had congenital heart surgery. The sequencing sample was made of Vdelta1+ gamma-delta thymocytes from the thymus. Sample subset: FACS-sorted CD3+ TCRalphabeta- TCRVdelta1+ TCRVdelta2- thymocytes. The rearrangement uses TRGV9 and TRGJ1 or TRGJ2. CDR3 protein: CALWEVRGFYYKKLF. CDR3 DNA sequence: TGTGCCTTGTGGGAGGTGCGAGGATTTTATTATAAGAAACTCTTT.